This is a list of T cell receptor beta chains from one sample in a study of CD4+ T cells in melanoma. Generated by immunoSEQ multiplex PCR, the TCRdb table keeps only in-frame clones and is missing some. This table holds about 5,000 clones, around two thirds found once. Sequenced material: cells from a culture (not recorded whether cultured in vitro). The receptors stem from a human donor with melanoma. Both conserved end residues are part of each CDR3. Each record gives: J gene, CDR3 length, V gene, D gene, clone size, CDR3 protein, CDR3 DNA. The D gene is left open where the match is weak. Size tells how often a clone was seen (once, few, many) or the class of an expanded clone, and some rows leave it out.

TRBJ2-2,16,TRBV19,TRBD2,once,CASSISAGGGTGELFF,TGTGCCAGTAGTATCTCCGCGGGGGGTGGCACCGGGGAGCTGTTTTTT
TRBJ1-5,15,TRBV24-1,.,.,CATSDQRGGSQPQHF,TGTGCCACCAGTGACCAACGGGGGGGCAGTCAGCCCCAGCATTTT
TRBJ1-6,17,TRBV2,.,.,CASSEVGRGSYNSPLHF,TGTGCCAGCAGTGAAGTTGGCAGGGGCTCCTATAATTCACCCCTCCACTTT
TRBJ2-3,17,TRBV25-1,TRBD1,few,CASSEFNGGQSTDTQYF,TGTGCCAGCAGTGAATTCAATGGGGGACAGAGCACAGATACGCAGTATTTT
TRBJ1-6,15,TRBV6-1,.,once,CASSEYSLGNSPLHF,TGTGCCAGCAGTGAATACAGCCTAGGCAATTCACCCCTCCACTTT
TRBJ1-2,14,TRBV5-1,.,.,CASSLEAGDYGYTF,TGCGCCAGCAGCTTGGAAGCAGGAGACTATGGCTACACCTTC
TRBJ2-7,14,TRBV11-2,.,.,CASSGRKPPYEQYF,TGTGCCAGCAGCGGCCGGAAACCACCCTACGAGCAGTACTTC
TRBJ1-6,14,TRBV2,.,.,CASSEVGRNSPLHF,TGTGCCAGCAGTGAGGTGGGGCGTAATTCACCCCTCCACTTT
TRBJ2-7,13,TRBV28,TRBD1,.,CASSAGQGYEQYF,TGTGCCAGCAGTGCGGGACAGGGCTACGAGCAGTACTTC
TRBJ1-4,13,TRBV19,.,.,CASLGRTNEKLFF,TGTGCCAGTTTGGGGCGGACTAATGAAAAACTGTTTTTT
TRBJ1-3,16,TRBV28,.,.,CASSPPSGRAGNTIYF,TGTGCCAGCAGTCCCCCATCAGGGAGGGCTGGAAACACCATATATTTT
TRBJ2-3,15,TRBV10-3,.,.,CAIGRDAFRTDTQYF,TGTGCCATCGGGCGGGACGCGTTCCGCACAGATACGCAGTATTTT
TRBJ1-1,12,TRBV9,.,.,CASGNQEREAFF,TGTGCCAGCGGGAATCAGGAGCGGGAAGCTTTCTTT
TRBJ2-1,15,TRBV5-6,.,few,CASSLGGTTYNEQFF,TGTGCCAGCAGCTTGGGGGGGACCACGTACAATGAGCAGTTCTTC
TRBJ2-7,15,TRBV6-5,.,once,CASSPSGLYPYEQYF,TGTGCCAGCAGTCCCTCGGGACTTTACCCCTACGAGCAGTACTTC
TRBJ2-7,14,TRBV5-1,TRBD1,.,CASSSGTASYEQYF,TGCGCCAGCAGCTCCGGGACAGCCTCCTACGAGCAGTACTTC
TRBJ2-7,14,TRBV7-2,TRBD1,medium-sized,CASSSYRGSYEQYF,TGTGCCAGCAGCTCCTACAGGGGTTCTTACGAGCAGTACTTC
TRBJ2-7,15,TRBV10-3,TRBD1,.,CAISEPGQGPLEQYF,TGTGCCATCAGTGAACCGGGACAGGGCCCTCTCGAGCAGTACTTC
TRBJ2-7,14,TRBV3-1/TRBV3-2,TRBD1,.,CASSSGTDSYEQYF,TGTGCCAGCAGTTCCGGGACAGACTCCTACGAGCAGTACTTC
TRBJ1-2,16,TRBV7-9,.,.,CASSLEVRTPTYGYTF,TGTGCCAGCAGCTTAGAAGTGAGGACACCTACCTATGGCTACACCTTC
TRBJ2-3,14,TRBV27,.,.,CASKVLGSTDTQYF,TGTGCCAGCAAGGTGTTGGGCAGCACAGATACGCAGTATTTT
TRBJ1-1,13,TRBV7-2,.,.,CASSREGGTEAFF,TGTGCCAGCAGCCGAGAAGGCGGCACTGAAGCTTTCTTT
TRBJ1-5,12,TRBV28,.,once,CASSLGGQPQHF,TGTGCCAGCAGTTTGGGAGGTCAGCCCCAGCATTTT
TRBJ2-7,13,TRBV25-1,.,.,CASSDLQGYEQYF,TGTGCCAGCAGTGACTTACAGGGCTACGAGCAGTACTTC
TRBJ1-2,15,TRBV7-9,.,.,CASSSGDSPRGGYTF,TGTGCCAGCAGCTCCGGGGACTCACCGAGAGGGGGCTACACCTTC
TRBJ2-2,14,TRBV19,.,.,CASSRQYATGELFF,TGTGCCAGTAGTAGGCAGTATGCCACCGGGGAGCTGTTTTTT
TRBJ2-7,13,TRBV30,.,few,CACAGQGLYEQYF,TGTGCCTGCGCTGGGCAGGGTCTCTACGAGCAGTACTTC
TRBJ1-1,16,TRBV6-5,.,once,CASSYSIGSQSTEAFF,TGTGCCAGCAGTTACTCGATAGGGTCCCAAAGCACTGAAGCTTTCTTT
TRBJ2-7,13,TRBV27,.,.,CASSSTGMDEQYF,TGTGCCAGCAGTTCAACAGGGATGGACGAGCAGTACTTC
TRBJ2-7,16,TRBV3-1/TRBV3-2,TRBD1,few,CASSQDRGGFSYEQYF,TGTGCCAGCAGCCAAGATAGAGGGGGCTTCTCCTACGAGCAGTACTTC
TRBJ2-3,16,TRBV4-1,.,.,CASSQDWAVSTDTQYF,TGCGCCAGCAGCCAAGATTGGGCAGTTAGCACAGATACGCAGTATTTT
TRBJ2-7,15,TRBV7-2,TRBD1,.,CASSLGQGLSYEQYF,TGTGCCAGCAGCTTAGGACAGGGGCTTTCCTACGAGCAGTACTTC
TRBJ1-1,12,TRBV27,.,few,CASGRGGTEAFF,TGTGCCAGCGGACGAGGGGGCACTGAAGCTTTCTTT
TRBJ2-1,13,TRBV3-1/TRBV3-2,.,few,CASRGDGANEQFF,TGTGCCAGCAGGGGGGATGGGGCGAATGAGCAGTTCTTC
TRBJ1-2,11,TRBV2,.,.,CARSARRGYTF,TGTGCCAGATCCGCCAGGCGGGGCTACACCTTC
TRBJ2-5,11,TRBV4-3,.,.,CASSHMGTQYF,TGCGCCAGCAGCCATATGGGGACCCAGTACTTC
TRBJ2-7,12,TRBV19,.,.,CASSSAGYEQYF,TGTGCCAGTAGTTCGGCAGGCTACGAGCAGTACTTC
TRBJ1-1,14,TRBV7-9,.,.,CASSQEGGNTEAFF,TGTGCCAGCAGCCAAGAGGGTGGGAACACTGAAGCTTTCTTT
TRBJ2-1,13,TRBV27,TRBD1,medium-sized,CASMGQGGNEQFF,TGTGCCAGCATGGGACAGGGTGGAAATGAGCAGTTCTTC
TRBJ1-1,13,TRBV3-1/TRBV3-2,TRBD1,.,CASSLTGGTEAFF,TGTGCCAGCAGCCTTACAGGGGGGACTGAAGCTTTCTTT
TRBJ1-1,14,TRBV5-1,.,.,CASSGTGPGTEAFF,TGCGCCAGCAGCGGGACCGGGCCGGGCACTGAAGCTTTCTTT
TRBJ2-1,12,TRBV5-1,.,few,CASSLDWNEQFF,TGCGCCAGCAGCTTAGACTGGAATGAGCAGTTCTTC